A selection of T cell receptor beta chains follows, all from one sample in a study of blood T cell repertoires in COVID-19. Assay used: immunoSEQ multiplex PCR; TCRdb lists only in-frame clones, some missing. The table lists about 150,000 clones, roughly 87% of them singletons. Sequences were obtained from peripheral blood. All receptors derive from a woman in her sixties with active or convalescent COVID-19. The CDR3 runs from the conserved cysteine through the conserved F or W. Fields, in order: J gene, D gene, V gene, CDR3 length, clone size, CDR3 DNA, CDR3 protein. D genes are given only for firm matches. Expanded clones get a size class; other rows say once, few or many, or leave the size out.

j_call: TRBJ1-5; d_call: NA; v_call: TRBV6-2/TRBV6-3; cdr3_length: 15; clone_size: NA; cdr3_nt: TGTGCCAGCAGTTACCGAGGGGGAAGCAATCAGCCCCAGCATTTT; cdr3_aa: CASSYRGGSNQPQHF
j_call: TRBJ2-1; d_call: TRBD1; v_call: TRBV2; cdr3_length: 16; clone_size: NA; cdr3_nt: TGTGCCAGCAAACCGGGACAGGGGAGCTCCTACAATGAGCAGTTCTTC; cdr3_aa: CASKPGQGSSYNEQFF
j_call: TRBJ1-2; d_call: NA; v_call: TRBV11-2; cdr3_length: 15; clone_size: NA; cdr3_nt: TGTGCCAGCAGCTCCGTAACAGGGTTCAACTATGGCTACACCTTC; cdr3_aa: CASSSVTGFNYGYTF
j_call: TRBJ2-2; d_call: TRBD1; v_call: TRBV19; cdr3_length: 15; clone_size: NA; cdr3_nt: TGTGCCACCATGAGGGGACAGGTGAACACCGGGGAGCTGTTTTTT; cdr3_aa: CATMRGQVNTGELFF
j_call: TRBJ2-5; d_call: TRBD1; v_call: TRBV19; cdr3_length: 16; clone_size: NA; cdr3_nt: TGTGCCAGTAGTATCCAGCCGGGACAGGGCCAAGAGACCCAGTACTTC; cdr3_aa: CASSIQPGQGQETQYF
j_call: TRBJ2-3; d_call: TRBD1; v_call: TRBV6-6; cdr3_length: 12; clone_size: NA; cdr3_nt: TGTGCCAGCAGTAAAGGGACAGGGGATTCGTATTTT; cdr3_aa: CASSKGTGDSYF
j_call: TRBJ1-4; d_call: TRBD1; v_call: TRBV9; cdr3_length: 15; clone_size: NA; cdr3_nt: TGTGCCAGCAGCGGTAGTGGAGGGACAGGGCAAAAACTGTTTTTT; cdr3_aa: CASSGSGGTGQKLFF
j_call: TRBJ1-1; d_call: NA; v_call: TRBV29-1; cdr3_length: 15; clone_size: NA; cdr3_nt: TGCAGCGTTGAAGAAATAGGGGGAGTCGACACTGAAGCTTTCTTT; cdr3_aa: CSVEEIGGVDTEAFF
j_call: TRBJ2-1; d_call: NA; v_call: TRBV5-1; cdr3_length: 14; clone_size: NA; cdr3_nt: TGCGCCAGCAGCCACACCAGGGACTACAATGAGCAGTTCTTC; cdr3_aa: CASSHTRDYNEQFF
j_call: TRBJ2-1; d_call: TRBD1; v_call: TRBV3-1/TRBV3-2; cdr3_length: 16; clone_size: NA; cdr3_nt: TGTGCCAGCAGCCTGACCCCAGGGACAGGGAATGATGAGCAGTTCTTC; cdr3_aa: CASSLTPGTGNDEQFF
j_call: TRBJ2-5; d_call: NA; v_call: TRBV30; cdr3_length: 11; clone_size: NA; cdr3_nt: TGTGCCTGGAGTTCCTTGGAGACCCAGTACTTC; cdr3_aa: CAWSSLETQYF
j_call: TRBJ2-6; d_call: TRBD2; v_call: TRBV3-1/TRBV3-2; cdr3_length: 18; clone_size: NA; cdr3_nt: TGTGCCAGCAGCCAGATACTAGCGGGGTCCTCTGGGGCCAACGTCCTGACTTTC; cdr3_aa: CASSQILAGSSGANVLTF
j_call: TRBJ1-6; d_call: NA; v_call: TRBV4-3; cdr3_length: 17; clone_size: few; cdr3_nt: TGCGCCAGCAGCCCCTCCCTAACCTCCTCCTATAATTCACCCCTCCACTTT; cdr3_aa: CASSPSLTSSYNSPLHF
j_call: TRBJ1-2; d_call: NA; v_call: TRBV11-2; cdr3_length: 11; clone_size: NA; cdr3_nt: TGTGCCAGCAGCCCCTTTGATGGCTACACCTTC; cdr3_aa: CASSPFDGYTF
j_call: TRBJ2-3; d_call: NA; v_call: TRBV7-2; cdr3_length: 12; clone_size: NA; cdr3_nt: TGTGCCAGCAGCCTTTTTGCGGATACGCAGTATTTT; cdr3_aa: CASSLFADTQYF
j_call: TRBJ2-2; d_call: TRBD2; v_call: TRBV6-5; cdr3_length: 15; clone_size: NA; cdr3_nt: TGTGCCAGCAGTAAGGGACTAGTTCAGAGCGGGGAGCTGTTTTTT; cdr3_aa: CASSKGLVQSGELFF
j_call: TRBJ1-4; d_call: TRBD1; v_call: TRBV9; cdr3_length: 14; clone_size: NA; cdr3_nt: TGTGCCAGCAGCTCGGGACAGGGGGATGAAAAACTGTTTTTT; cdr3_aa: CASSSGQGDEKLFF
j_call: TRBJ2-3; d_call: NA; v_call: TRBV10-3; cdr3_length: 15; clone_size: once; cdr3_nt: TGTGCCATCAGAGCCCGGGACACTGACACAGATACGCAGTATTTT; cdr3_aa: CAIRARDTDTDTQYF
j_call: TRBJ1-2; d_call: TRBD1; v_call: TRBV5-1; cdr3_length: 19; clone_size: NA; cdr3_nt: TGCGCCAGCAGCTCGCCCGGACAGGGGGCGAGAAAAGAAGATTATGGCTACACCTTC; cdr3_aa: CASSSPGQGARKEDYGYTF
j_call: TRBJ2-3; d_call: NA; v_call: TRBV6-6; cdr3_length: 14; clone_size: NA; cdr3_nt: TGTGCCAGCAGTCCTCAGAGGATGGCAGATACGCAGTATTTT; cdr3_aa: CASSPQRMADTQYF
j_call: TRBJ2-1; d_call: NA; v_call: TRBV19; cdr3_length: 16; clone_size: once; cdr3_nt: TGTGCCAGTAGTTTGATCTACAGTGCCTCCTACAATGAGCAGTTCTTC; cdr3_aa: CASSLIYSASYNEQFF
j_call: TRBJ2-5; d_call: NA; v_call: TRBV6-2/TRBV6-3; cdr3_length: 15; clone_size: NA; cdr3_nt: TGTGCCAGCAGTTACGAAGGCGGAAAGTGGGAGACCCAGTACTTC; cdr3_aa: CASSYEGGKWETQYF
j_call: TRBJ2-7; d_call: NA; v_call: TRBV19; cdr3_length: 16; clone_size: NA; cdr3_nt: TGTGCCAGTAGTCCCTTCGGAGGGACGGCGAGATTCGAGCAGTACTTC; cdr3_aa: CASSPFGGTARFEQYF
j_call: TRBJ2-3; d_call: TRBD2; v_call: TRBV20-1; cdr3_length: 15; clone_size: NA; cdr3_nt: TGCAGTGCTATTGACCCGGGGGGGCCAAGAGATACGCAGTATTTT; cdr3_aa: CSAIDPGGPRDTQYF
j_call: TRBJ2-5; d_call: TRBD2; v_call: TRBV7-2; cdr3_length: 12; clone_size: NA; cdr3_nt: TGTGCCTCCGGGGGGTACCAAGAGACCCAGTACTTC; cdr3_aa: CASGGYQETQYF
j_call: TRBJ2-7; d_call: NA; v_call: TRBV6-5; cdr3_length: 15; clone_size: NA; cdr3_nt: TGTGCCAGCAGTTACGGGCAGGGATCGGGCTACGAGCAGTACTTC; cdr3_aa: CASSYGQGSGYEQYF
j_call: TRBJ2-1; d_call: TRBD2; v_call: TRBV27; cdr3_length: 19; clone_size: NA; cdr3_nt: TGTGCCAGCAGTTTAGTTTCTAGCGGGGGGGCCGAGTCCTACAATGAGCAGTTCTTC; cdr3_aa: CASSLVSSGGAESYNEQFF
j_call: TRBJ1-2; d_call: NA; v_call: TRBV4-1; cdr3_length: 15; clone_size: NA; cdr3_nt: TGCGCCAGCAGCCAAGATGTCGCAGTTGGCTATGGCTACACCTTC; cdr3_aa: CASSQDVAVGYGYTF
j_call: TRBJ1-6; d_call: NA; v_call: TRBV19; cdr3_length: 16; clone_size: NA; cdr3_nt: TGTGCCAGTAGTACTGGACGTAGCGCCTATAATTCACCCCTCCACTTT; cdr3_aa: CASSTGRSAYNSPLHF
j_call: TRBJ1-2; d_call: NA; v_call: TRBV6-5; cdr3_length: 15; clone_size: NA; cdr3_nt: TGTGCCAGCAGTTACTCTTCAGGGGCGCCCTATGGCTACACCTTC; cdr3_aa: CASSYSSGAPYGYTF
j_call: TRBJ1-2; d_call: TRBD1; v_call: TRBV25-1; cdr3_length: 13; clone_size: NA; cdr3_nt: TGTGCCAGCAGTGACAGTGACAGGGCTGGCTACACCTTC; cdr3_aa: CASSDSDRAGYTF
j_call: TRBJ1-2; d_call: NA; v_call: TRBV7-2; cdr3_length: 16; clone_size: NA; cdr3_nt: TGTGCCAGCAGCTTAGCGGATACAGGTGCTAACTATGGCTACACCTTC; cdr3_aa: CASSLADTGANYGYTF
j_call: TRBJ1-2; d_call: NA; v_call: TRBV18; cdr3_length: 15; clone_size: NA; cdr3_nt: TGTGCCAGCTCACCCCAGCAGGGGAAATTCAATGGCTACACCTTC; cdr3_aa: CASSPQQGKFNGYTF
j_call: TRBJ1-4; d_call: NA; v_call: TRBV7-2; cdr3_length: 14; clone_size: NA; cdr3_nt: TGTGCCAGCAGCTTGGGGGGGAGTCGTGAAAAACTGTTTTTT; cdr3_aa: CASSLGGSREKLFF
j_call: TRBJ1-2; d_call: TRBD1; v_call: TRBV4-3; cdr3_length: 18; clone_size: NA; cdr3_nt: TGCGCCAGCAGCCAAGATTATTACGGGACAGGGTATAACTATGGCTACACCTTC; cdr3_aa: CASSQDYYGTGYNYGYTF
j_call: TRBJ2-6; d_call: NA; v_call: TRBV5-1; cdr3_length: 14; clone_size: NA; cdr3_nt: TGCGCCAGCCAGGCAGGGGCCGGGGCCAACGTCCTGACTTTC; cdr3_aa: CASQAGAGANVLTF
j_call: TRBJ2-7; d_call: NA; v_call: TRBV10-3; cdr3_length: 11; clone_size: few; cdr3_nt: TGTGCCATCCGTCAGGACTACGAGCAGTACTTC; cdr3_aa: CAIRQDYEQYF
j_call: TRBJ2-7; d_call: NA; v_call: TRBV5-4; cdr3_length: 12; clone_size: NA; cdr3_nt: TGTGCCAGCAGCCGAGACATATACGAGCAGTACTTC; cdr3_aa: CASSRDIYEQYF
j_call: TRBJ2-7; d_call: TRBD1; v_call: TRBV18; cdr3_length: 15; clone_size: few; cdr3_nt: TGTGCCAGCTCATCCGGGACAGGGGCAACCTACGAGCAGTACTTC; cdr3_aa: CASSSGTGATYEQYF
j_call: TRBJ1-1; d_call: NA; v_call: TRBV19; cdr3_length: 14; clone_size: NA; cdr3_nt: TGTGCCAGTACCCTTGGGCAGGATGGCACTGAAGCTTTCTTT; cdr3_aa: CASTLGQDGTEAFF